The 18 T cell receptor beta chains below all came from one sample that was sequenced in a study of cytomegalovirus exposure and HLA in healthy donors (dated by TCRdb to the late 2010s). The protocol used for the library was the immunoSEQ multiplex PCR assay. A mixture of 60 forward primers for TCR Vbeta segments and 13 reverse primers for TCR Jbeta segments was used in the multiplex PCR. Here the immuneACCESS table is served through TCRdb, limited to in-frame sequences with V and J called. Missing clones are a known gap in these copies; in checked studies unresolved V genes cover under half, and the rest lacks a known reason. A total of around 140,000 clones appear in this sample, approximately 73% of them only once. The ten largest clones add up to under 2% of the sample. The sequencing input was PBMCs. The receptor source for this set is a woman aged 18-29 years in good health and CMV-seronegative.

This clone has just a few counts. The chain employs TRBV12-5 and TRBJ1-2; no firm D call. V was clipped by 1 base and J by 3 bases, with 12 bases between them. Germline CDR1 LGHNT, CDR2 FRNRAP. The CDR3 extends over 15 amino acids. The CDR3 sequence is CASGLGTETYYGYTF. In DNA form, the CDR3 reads TGTGCTAGTGGTTTGGGCACAGAGACCTACTATGGCTACACCTTC. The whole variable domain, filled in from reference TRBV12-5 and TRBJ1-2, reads DARVTQTPRHKVTEMGQEVTMRCQPILGHNTVFWYRQTMMQGLELLAYFRNRAPLDDSGMPKDRFSAEMPDATLATLKIQPSEPRDSAVYFCASGLGTETYYGYTFGSGTRLTVV.

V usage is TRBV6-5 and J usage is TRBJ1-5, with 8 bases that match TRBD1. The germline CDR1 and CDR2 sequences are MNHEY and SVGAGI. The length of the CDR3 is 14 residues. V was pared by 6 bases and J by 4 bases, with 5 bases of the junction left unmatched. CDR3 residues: CASSYRTGNQPQHF. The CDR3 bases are TGTGCCAGCAGCTACCGGACAGGGAATCAGCCCCAGCATTTT.

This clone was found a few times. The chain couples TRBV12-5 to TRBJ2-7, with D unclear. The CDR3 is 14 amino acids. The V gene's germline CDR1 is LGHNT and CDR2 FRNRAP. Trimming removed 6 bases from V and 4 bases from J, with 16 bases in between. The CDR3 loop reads CASGSSRGIYEQYF. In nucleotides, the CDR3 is TGTGCTAGTGGCTCCTCCCGCGGCATATACGAGCAGTACTTC.

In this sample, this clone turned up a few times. The CDR3: CASSGTSGGADTQYF. DNA of the CDR3: TGTGCCAGCAGTGGGACTAGCGGGGGGGCAGATACGCAGTATTTT. This rearrangement joins TRBV6-4 to TRBJ2-3, with 15 bases fitting TRBD2. Germline V gene sequence: CDR1 MRHNA, CDR2 SNTAGT. After removal of 4 bases from V and 4 bases from J, the junction contained 0 bases not matched to a gene. The CDR3 is 15 amino acids.

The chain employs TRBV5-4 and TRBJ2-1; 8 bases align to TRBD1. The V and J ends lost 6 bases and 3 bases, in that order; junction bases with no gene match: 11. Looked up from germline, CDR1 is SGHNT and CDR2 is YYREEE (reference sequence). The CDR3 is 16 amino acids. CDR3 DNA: TGTGCCAGCACATCGGGTGCGGGACAGGTCTACAATGAGCAGTTCTTC. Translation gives CASTSGAGQVYNEQFF. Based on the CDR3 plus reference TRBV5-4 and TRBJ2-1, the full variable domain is ETGVTQSPTHLIKTRGQQVTLRCSSQSGHNTVSWYQQALGQGPQFIFQYYREEENGRGNFPPRFSGLQFPNYSSELNVNALELDDSALYLCASTSGAGQVYNEQFFGPGTRLTVL.

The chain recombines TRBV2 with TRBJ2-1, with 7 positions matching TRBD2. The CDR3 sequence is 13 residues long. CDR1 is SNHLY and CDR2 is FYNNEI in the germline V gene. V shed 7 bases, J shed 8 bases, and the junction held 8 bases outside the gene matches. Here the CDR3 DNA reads TGTGCCAGCAAGGGCGGGAGCGTCTATGAGCAGTTCTTC. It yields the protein CASKGGSVYEQFF.

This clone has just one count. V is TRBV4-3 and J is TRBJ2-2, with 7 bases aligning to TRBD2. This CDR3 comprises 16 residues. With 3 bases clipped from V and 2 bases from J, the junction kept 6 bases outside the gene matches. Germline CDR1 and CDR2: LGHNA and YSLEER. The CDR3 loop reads CASSQAGGGNTGELFF. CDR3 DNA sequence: TGCGCCAGCAGCCAGGCGGGCGGGGGTAACACCGGGGAGCTGTTTTTT.

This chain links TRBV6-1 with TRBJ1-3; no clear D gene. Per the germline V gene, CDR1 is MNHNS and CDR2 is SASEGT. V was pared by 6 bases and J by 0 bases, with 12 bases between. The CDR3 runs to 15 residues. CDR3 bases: TGTGCCAGCAGCCTAGGAGGCTACTCTGGAAACACCATATATTTT. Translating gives CASSLGGYSGNTIYF.

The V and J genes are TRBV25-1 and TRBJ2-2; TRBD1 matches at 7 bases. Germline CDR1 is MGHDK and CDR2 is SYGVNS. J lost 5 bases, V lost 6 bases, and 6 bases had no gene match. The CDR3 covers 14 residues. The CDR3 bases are TGTGCCAGCAGACACCACAGGGGAACCGGGGAGCTGTTTTTT. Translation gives CASRHHRGTGELFF.

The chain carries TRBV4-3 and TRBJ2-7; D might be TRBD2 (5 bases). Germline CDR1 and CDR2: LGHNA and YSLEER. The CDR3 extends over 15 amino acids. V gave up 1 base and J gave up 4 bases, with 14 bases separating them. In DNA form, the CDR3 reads TGCGCCAGCAGCCAAGTCCGGGGTGAGGGATACGAGCAGTACTTC. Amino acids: CASSQVRGEGYEQYF.

The CDR3 DNA reads as TGCGCCAGCAGCCAAGATGACAGGGGCACTGAAGCTTTCTTT. Amino acids: CASSQDDRGTEAFF. This chain joins TRBV4-1 and TRBJ1-1; 8 positions match TRBD1. CDR3 length: 14 residues. Germline V gene sequence: CDR1 MGHRA, CDR2 YSYEKL. Trimming cost V 0 bases and J 4 bases; bases outside gene matches: 1.

CDR3 nucleotides: TGCGCCAGCAGCTGGGGAGAAATCACAGATACGCAGTATTTT. It codes for CASSWGEITDTQYF. The chain is built from TRBV5-1 and TRBJ2-3; tentative D call: TRBD2 (5 bases). The length of the CDR3 is 14 residues. CDR1 is SGHRS, CDR2 YFSETQ, per germline. The V gene lost 3 bases and the J gene lost 2 bases, with 10 bases spanning the gap.

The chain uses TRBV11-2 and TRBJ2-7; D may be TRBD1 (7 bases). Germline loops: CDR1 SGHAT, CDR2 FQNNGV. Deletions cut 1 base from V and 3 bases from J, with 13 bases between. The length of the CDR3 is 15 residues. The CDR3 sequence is CASSLGPRGDYEQYF. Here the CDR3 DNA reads TGTGCCAGCAGCTTAGGCCCCAGGGGGGACTACGAGCAGTACTTC. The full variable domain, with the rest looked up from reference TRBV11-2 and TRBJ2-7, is EAGVAQSPRYKIIEKRQSVAFWCNPISGHATLYWYQQILGQGPKLLIQFQNNGVVDDSQLPKDRFSAERLKGVDSTLKIQPAKLEDSAVYLCASSLGPRGDYEQYFGPGTRLTVT.

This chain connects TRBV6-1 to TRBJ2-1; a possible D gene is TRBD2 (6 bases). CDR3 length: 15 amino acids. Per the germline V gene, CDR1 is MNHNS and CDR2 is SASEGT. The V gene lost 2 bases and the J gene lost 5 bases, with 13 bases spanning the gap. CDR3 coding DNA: TGTGCCAGCAGTGAATGGAGGGAGAGAGACAATGAGCAGTTCTTC. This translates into CASSEWRERDNEQFF.

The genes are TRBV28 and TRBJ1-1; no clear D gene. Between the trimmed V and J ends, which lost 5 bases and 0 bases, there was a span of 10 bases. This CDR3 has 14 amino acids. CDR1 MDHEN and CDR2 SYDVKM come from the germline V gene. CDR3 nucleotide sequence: TGTGCCAGCAGTACGACATTCATGAACACTGAAGCTTTCTTT. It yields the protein CASSTTFMNTEAFF.

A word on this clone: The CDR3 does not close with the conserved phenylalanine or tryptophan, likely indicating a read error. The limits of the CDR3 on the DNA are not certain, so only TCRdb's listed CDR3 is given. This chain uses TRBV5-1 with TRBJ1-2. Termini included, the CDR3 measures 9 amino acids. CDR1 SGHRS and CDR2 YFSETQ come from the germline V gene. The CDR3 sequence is CASSKEAPG.

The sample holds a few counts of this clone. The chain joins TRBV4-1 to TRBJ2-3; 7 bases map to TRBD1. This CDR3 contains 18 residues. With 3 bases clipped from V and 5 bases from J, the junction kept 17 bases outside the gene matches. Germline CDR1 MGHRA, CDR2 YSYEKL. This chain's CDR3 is CASSHWGRGRGWLDTQYF. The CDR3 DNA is TGCGCCAGCAGCCATTGGGGACGGGGCAGGGGGTGGTTAGATACGCAGTATTTT.

CDR3 residues: CASSAGGTNTGELFF. As DNA, the CDR3 is TGTGCCAGCAGCGCCGGCGGGACGAACACCGGGGAGCTGTTTTTT. The chain links TRBV9 to TRBJ2-2; D may be TRBD2 (6 bases). The V end lost 3 bases, the J end lost 0 bases, and 9 bases lay between the germline ends. The CDR3 length is 15 residues. Germline V gene sequence: CDR1 SGDLS, CDR2 YYNGEE.